The rows below give T cell receptor beta chains drawn from one sample of a study of cytomegalovirus exposure and HLA in healthy donors. Sequencing was performed with immunoSEQ multiplex PCR; in TCRdb, only in-frame clones are kept and a portion is missing. The sample contains under 200,000 clones, approximately 80% of which appear only once. The sample was PBMCs. The source is a man between 50 and 59 years old in good health and CMV-seropositive. CDR3s include the opening cysteine and the closing phenylalanine or tryptophan. A D gene is named only where the DNA matches it firmly. Only some rows state a clone size, as once, few, many or a class for expanded clones.

j_call: TRBJ1-5; d_call: -; clone_size: -; v_call: TRBV4-3; cdr3_aa: CASSQSGRNQPQHF; cdr3_nt: TGCGCCAGCAGCCAGTCTGGGCGCAATCAGCCCCAGCATTTT
j_call: TRBJ2-3; d_call: TRBD2; clone_size: -; v_call: TRBV4-3; cdr3_aa: CASSPGGPTQYF; cdr3_nt: TGCGCCAGCAGCCCGGGGGGGCCGACGCAGTATTTT
j_call: TRBJ2-1; d_call: TRBD1; clone_size: -; v_call: TRBV9; cdr3_aa: CASSVAAGGKLNEQFF; cdr3_nt: TGTGCCAGCAGCGTAGCGGCAGGGGGCAAACTGAATGAGCAGTTCTTC
j_call: TRBJ2-7; d_call: TRBD2; clone_size: few; v_call: TRBV2; cdr3_aa: CASSELLAGAVREQYF; cdr3_nt: TGTGCCAGCAGTGAGCTTTTAGCGGGGGCCGTGCGGGAGCAGTACTTC
j_call: TRBJ1-2; d_call: -; clone_size: -; v_call: TRBV2; cdr3_aa: CASSEAEAIRGGYTF; cdr3_nt: TGTGCCAGCAGTGAAGCTGAGGCTATAAGGGGTGGCTACACCTTC
j_call: TRBJ2-7; d_call: TRBD1; clone_size: few; v_call: TRBV7-2; cdr3_aa: CASSLETGYSYEQYF; cdr3_nt: TGTGCCAGCAGCTTAGAGACAGGGTACTCCTACGAGCAGTACTTC
j_call: TRBJ1-2; d_call: -; clone_size: -; v_call: TRBV19; cdr3_aa: CASSAQGGYGYTF; cdr3_nt: TGCGCCAGTAGTGCCCAGGGTGGCTATGGCTACACCTTC
j_call: TRBJ2-7; d_call: TRBD1; clone_size: few; v_call: TRBV6-5; cdr3_aa: CASSDRVNEQYF; cdr3_nt: TGTGCCAGCAGCGACAGGGTCAACGAGCAGTACTTC
j_call: TRBJ2-1; d_call: -; clone_size: -; v_call: TRBV7-8; cdr3_aa: CASSHRFYEQFF; cdr3_nt: TGTGCCAGCAGCCACAGATTCTATGAGCAGTTCTTC
j_call: TRBJ2-5; d_call: -; clone_size: -; v_call: TRBV4-3; cdr3_aa: CASSQEAGVTQYF; cdr3_nt: TGCGCCAGCAGCCAAGAGGCCGGGGTGACCCAGTACTTC
j_call: TRBJ1-2; d_call: -; clone_size: -; v_call: TRBV18; cdr3_aa: CASSGQQGYGYTF; cdr3_nt: TGTGCCAGCTCAGGCCAGCAGGGCTATGGCTACACCTTC
j_call: TRBJ1-2; d_call: TRBD1; clone_size: -; v_call: TRBV7-9; cdr3_aa: CASSLGQGDGYTF; cdr3_nt: TGTGCCAGCAGCTTAGGACAGGGGGATGGCTACACCTTC
j_call: TRBJ2-7; d_call: -; clone_size: few; v_call: TRBV10-3; cdr3_aa: CAISDGLAHEQYF; cdr3_nt: TGTGCCATCAGTGATGGTTTAGCTCACGAGCAGTACTTC
j_call: TRBJ2-1; d_call: -; clone_size: -; v_call: TRBV9; cdr3_aa: CASSVGPDSLNEQFF; cdr3_nt: TGTGCCAGCAGCGTAGGGCCCGACAGCCTGAATGAGCAGTTCTTC
j_call: TRBJ2-7; d_call: TRBD1; clone_size: -; v_call: TRBV9; cdr3_aa: CASSAGQGISYEQYF; cdr3_nt: TGTGCCAGCAGCGCCGGACAGGGGATATCCTACGAGCAGTACTTC
j_call: TRBJ1-4; d_call: TRBD1; clone_size: -; v_call: TRBV10-3; cdr3_aa: CAISTGTGNEKLFF; cdr3_nt: TGTGCCATCAGTACCGGGACAGGGAATGAAAAACTGTTTTTT
j_call: TRBJ1-1; d_call: -; clone_size: -; v_call: TRBV6-6; cdr3_aa: CASSYRGGNGEAFF; cdr3_nt: TGTGCCAGCAGTTACCGAGGGGGTAACGGTGAAGCTTTCTTT
j_call: TRBJ2-3; d_call: TRBD2; clone_size: once; v_call: TRBV5-1; cdr3_aa: CASSEAGPTTDTQYF; cdr3_nt: TGCGCCAGCAGCGAAGCGGGACCGACCACAGATACGCAGTATTTT
j_call: TRBJ1-4; d_call: TRBD1; clone_size: once; v_call: TRBV7-9; cdr3_aa: CASSPRTGAEKLFF; cdr3_nt: TGTGCCAGCAGCCCCCGGACAGGGGCTGAAAAACTGTTTTTT
j_call: TRBJ2-7; d_call: TRBD1; clone_size: -; v_call: TRBV4-3; cdr3_aa: CASSDRTGSYEQYF; cdr3_nt: TGCGCCAGCAGCGATAGGACAGGGAGCTACGAGCAGTACTTC
j_call: TRBJ2-1; d_call: -; clone_size: few; v_call: TRBV27; cdr3_aa: CASTAAGLYNEQFF; cdr3_nt: TGTGCCAGCACGGCGGCGGGGTTATACAATGAGCAGTTCTTC
j_call: TRBJ2-3; d_call: -; clone_size: -; v_call: TRBV6-1; cdr3_aa: CASSEMGARRTDTQYF; cdr3_nt: TGTGCCAGCAGTGAGATGGGGGCTCGACGCACAGATACGCAGTATTTT
j_call: TRBJ2-1; d_call: TRBD1; clone_size: -; v_call: TRBV10-3; cdr3_aa: CAISEGQGRSSYNEQFF; cdr3_nt: TGTGCCATCAGTGAGGGACAGGGGCGAAGCTCCTACAATGAGCAGTTCTTC
j_call: TRBJ2-7; d_call: -; clone_size: once; v_call: TRBV5-4; cdr3_aa: CASSPTGTRIYEQYF; cdr3_nt: TGTGCCAGCAGCCCTACCGGGACACGGATATACGAGCAGTACTTC
j_call: TRBJ2-1; d_call: -; clone_size: -; v_call: TRBV29-1; cdr3_aa: CSVEDSYNEQFF; cdr3_nt: TGCAGCGTTGAAGACAGCTACAATGAGCAGTTCTTC
j_call: TRBJ1-5; d_call: TRBD1; clone_size: -; v_call: TRBV7-2; cdr3_aa: CASSRTGGGYSNQPQHF; cdr3_nt: TGTGCCAGCAGCAGGACAGGGGGTGGATATAGCAATCAGCCCCAGCATTTT
j_call: TRBJ2-2; d_call: TRBD2; clone_size: -; v_call: TRBV7-2; cdr3_aa: CASSLTSGGVTGELFF; cdr3_nt: TGTGCCAGCAGCCTGACTAGCGGGGGGGTCACCGGGGAGCTGTTTTTT
j_call: TRBJ1-1; d_call: -; clone_size: -; v_call: TRBV9; cdr3_aa: CASSPRAMDTEAFF; cdr3_nt: TGTGCCAGCAGCCCCAGGGCTATGGACACTGAAGCTTTCTTT
j_call: TRBJ1-5; d_call: -; clone_size: -; v_call: TRBV19; cdr3_aa: CASSIVTVSNQPQHF; cdr3_nt: TGTGCCAGTAGTATAGTGACAGTTAGCAATCAGCCCCAGCATTTT
j_call: TRBJ2-1; d_call: TRBD2; clone_size: -; v_call: TRBV30; cdr3_aa: CAWKPGLARNEQFF; cdr3_nt: TGTGCCTGGAAACCGGGACTAGCGCGAAATGAGCAGTTCTTC
j_call: TRBJ2-7; d_call: TRBD1; clone_size: -; v_call: TRBV27; cdr3_aa: CASNPGQNSREQYF; cdr3_nt: TGTGCCAGCAATCCGGGACAGAATTCCCGCGAGCAGTACTTC
j_call: TRBJ1-2; d_call: TRBD1; clone_size: -; v_call: TRBV18; cdr3_aa: CASSPRTGGESGYTF; cdr3_nt: TGTGCCAGCTCACCCAGGACAGGGGGCGAAAGTGGCTACACCTTC
j_call: TRBJ1-1; d_call: TRBD1; clone_size: -; v_call: TRBV10-3; cdr3_aa: CAISDTSGTAKTEAFF; cdr3_nt: TGTGCCATCAGTGACACTTCCGGGACAGCGAAGACTGAAGCTTTCTTT
j_call: TRBJ1-3; d_call: TRBD1; clone_size: -; v_call: TRBV10-3; cdr3_aa: CAIGQGKGNTIYF; cdr3_nt: TGTGCCATCGGACAGGGCAAGGGAAACACCATATATTTT
j_call: TRBJ2-7; d_call: -; clone_size: few; v_call: TRBV9; cdr3_aa: CASSPHGEAMAEQYF; cdr3_nt: TGTGCCAGCAGCCCCCACGGGGAGGCCATGGCCGAGCAGTACTTC
j_call: TRBJ1-6; d_call: TRBD1; clone_size: few; v_call: TRBV19; cdr3_aa: CASSPSRSRGLNSPLHF; cdr3_nt: TGTGCCAGTAGTCCCTCACGAAGCAGGGGGCTTAATTCACCCCTCCACTTT
j_call: TRBJ1-3; d_call: TRBD1; clone_size: -; v_call: TRBV29-1; cdr3_aa: CSVEVGTVSGNTIYF; cdr3_nt: TGCAGCGTTGAAGTGGGGACAGTCTCTGGAAACACCATATATTTT
j_call: TRBJ2-1; d_call: -; clone_size: -; v_call: TRBV11-1; cdr3_aa: CASSTPFGQRHSYNEQFF; cdr3_nt: TGTGCCAGCAGCACTCCCTTTGGACAGCGCCACTCCTACAATGAGCAGTTCTTC
j_call: TRBJ2-3; d_call: TRBD2; clone_size: -; v_call: TRBV2; cdr3_aa: CASRPGTSLGTDTQYF; cdr3_nt: TGTGCCAGCAGGCCAGGGACTAGCCTCGGCACAGATACGCAGTATTTT
j_call: TRBJ2-3; d_call: TRBD2; clone_size: -; v_call: TRBV7-8; cdr3_aa: CASSLGTSGGGMGTDTQYF; cdr3_nt: TGTGCCAGCAGCTTAGGGACTAGCGGGGGGGGAATGGGCACAGATACGCAGTATTTT
j_call: TRBJ2-7; d_call: -; clone_size: few; v_call: TRBV30; cdr3_aa: CAWSVLGRGGEQYF; cdr3_nt: TGTGCCTGGAGTGTACTTGGCAGGGGCGGCGAGCAGTACTTC
j_call: TRBJ1-5; d_call: -; clone_size: -; v_call: TRBV5-1; cdr3_aa: CASSLGGESNQPQHF; cdr3_nt: TGCGCCAGCAGCTTGGGGGGGGAAAGCAATCAGCCCCAGCATTTT
j_call: TRBJ1-2; d_call: -; clone_size: -; v_call: TRBV18; cdr3_aa: CASSPPGTVGYTF; cdr3_nt: TGTGCCAGCTCACCACCAGGGACTGTTGGCTACACCTTC
j_call: TRBJ2-5; d_call: -; clone_size: -; v_call: TRBV2; cdr3_aa: CASRRETQYF; cdr3_nt: TGTGCCAGCAGGAGGGAGACCCAGTACTTC
j_call: TRBJ1-1; d_call: -; clone_size: -; v_call: TRBV27; cdr3_aa: CASSPGTHTEAFF; cdr3_nt: TGTGCCAGCAGCCCGGGGACACACACTGAAGCTTTCTTT
j_call: TRBJ1-5; d_call: -; clone_size: -; v_call: TRBV6-1; cdr3_aa: CASRRAPGNQPQHF; cdr3_nt: TGTGCCAGCAGGAGGGCTCCTGGCAATCAGCCCCAGCATTTT
j_call: TRBJ2-5; d_call: TRBD2; clone_size: -; v_call: TRBV19; cdr3_aa: CASSTWTSGRQETQYF; cdr3_nt: TGTGCCAGTAGTACCTGGACTAGCGGGCGCCAAGAGACCCAGTACTTC
j_call: TRBJ1-5; d_call: -; clone_size: -; v_call: TRBV7-8; cdr3_aa: CASSLYRNQPQHF; cdr3_nt: TGTGCCAGCAGCCTATACAGGAATCAGCCCCAGCATTTT
j_call: TRBJ1-2; d_call: -; clone_size: -; v_call: TRBV6-1; cdr3_aa: CASSTGLVGYGYTF; cdr3_nt: TGTGCCAGCAGTACAGGGTTGGTCGGCTATGGCTACACCTTC
j_call: TRBJ1-5; d_call: -; clone_size: -; v_call: TRBV4-1; cdr3_aa: CASSHRDQPQHF; cdr3_nt: TGCGCCAGCAGCCATCGGGATCAGCCCCAGCATTTT
j_call: TRBJ2-7; d_call: TRBD2; clone_size: -; v_call: TRBV5-1; cdr3_aa: CASSLRHGGDEQYF; cdr3_nt: TGCGCCAGCAGCCTAAGGCATGGGGGGGACGAGCAGTACTTC